The table lists the clone carrying this T cell receptor (beta chain) with a count of one. Its target is unknown. Sequence at one end of the junction differs from germline and may be a read error. RNA transcripts served as the template for amplifying TCR beta CDR3 regions. HTBI primers were employed in a first-round RT-PCR of the TCR CDR3. MiXCR, run by TCRdb on the multiplex PCR reads, gives a single entry per CDR3 protein. The data contain 300,000 to 350,000 distinct CDR3 sequences, over 15% of them singletons. Uncontrolled infection, other autoimmune disease, pregnancy or lactation barred patients from enrollment. This CDR3 is 18 amino acids long. The V gene's germline CDR1 is LNHDA and CDR2 SQIVND (reference sequence). The data were taken from a study of T cells in Graves' hyperthyroidism and ophthalmopathy. Regarding the study as a whole: Ophthalmopathy, as predicted by the model, came a median about six months after the prediction. A model using 13 V-J features told ophthalmopathy apart from stable hyperthyroidism.

The receptor's source is a woman aged 45-65 years with Graves' hyperthyroidism. Material for sequencing was blood. V gene TRBV19 combines with J gene TRBJ2-4, with D possibly TRBD2 on 6 matching bases. CDR3 loop: CASSPFSGRGRYKSIQYF. DNA for the CDR3: TGTGCCAGTAGCCCATTTTCCGGGCGGGGAAGGTACAAAAGCATTCAGTACTTC.